This T cell receptor (beta chain) is from a study of neoadjuvant anti-PD-1 for oral cavity cancer. Overall study findings and caveats: PBMC Gini-index clonality exceeded responders' in non-responders post-nivolumab.

PBMC libraries mostly used approximately 0.5 ug of input genomic DNA, with six replicates per sample. The method was immunoSEQ multiplex PCR; TCRdb's version includes in-frame clones alone and lacks a portion of them. The sample yields over 25,000 clones, 70% to 80% seen once. Time point defined: after neoadjuvant nivolumab, at surgical resection. These newly diagnosed stage II-IVA oral cavity squamous cell carcinoma patients had no prior systemic or radiation treatment. Germline V gives CDR1 MRHNA, CDR2 SNTAGT. The CDR3 sequence is 15 residues long. V lost 0 bases and J 4 bases, leaving 12 bases between the germline ends. Concerning this clone: Its specificity is not known.

V gene TRBV6-4 combines with J gene TRBJ1-2; D not certain. This sample comprised PBMCs, obtained after nivolumab (anti-PD-1) treatment. This TCR derives from a person aged 35-79 years with oral cavity squamous cell carcinoma. CDR3 residues: CASSDSWQAPYGYTF. The CDR3, as DNA: TGTGCCAGCAGTGACTCGTGGCAGGCCCCCTATGGCTACACCTTC.